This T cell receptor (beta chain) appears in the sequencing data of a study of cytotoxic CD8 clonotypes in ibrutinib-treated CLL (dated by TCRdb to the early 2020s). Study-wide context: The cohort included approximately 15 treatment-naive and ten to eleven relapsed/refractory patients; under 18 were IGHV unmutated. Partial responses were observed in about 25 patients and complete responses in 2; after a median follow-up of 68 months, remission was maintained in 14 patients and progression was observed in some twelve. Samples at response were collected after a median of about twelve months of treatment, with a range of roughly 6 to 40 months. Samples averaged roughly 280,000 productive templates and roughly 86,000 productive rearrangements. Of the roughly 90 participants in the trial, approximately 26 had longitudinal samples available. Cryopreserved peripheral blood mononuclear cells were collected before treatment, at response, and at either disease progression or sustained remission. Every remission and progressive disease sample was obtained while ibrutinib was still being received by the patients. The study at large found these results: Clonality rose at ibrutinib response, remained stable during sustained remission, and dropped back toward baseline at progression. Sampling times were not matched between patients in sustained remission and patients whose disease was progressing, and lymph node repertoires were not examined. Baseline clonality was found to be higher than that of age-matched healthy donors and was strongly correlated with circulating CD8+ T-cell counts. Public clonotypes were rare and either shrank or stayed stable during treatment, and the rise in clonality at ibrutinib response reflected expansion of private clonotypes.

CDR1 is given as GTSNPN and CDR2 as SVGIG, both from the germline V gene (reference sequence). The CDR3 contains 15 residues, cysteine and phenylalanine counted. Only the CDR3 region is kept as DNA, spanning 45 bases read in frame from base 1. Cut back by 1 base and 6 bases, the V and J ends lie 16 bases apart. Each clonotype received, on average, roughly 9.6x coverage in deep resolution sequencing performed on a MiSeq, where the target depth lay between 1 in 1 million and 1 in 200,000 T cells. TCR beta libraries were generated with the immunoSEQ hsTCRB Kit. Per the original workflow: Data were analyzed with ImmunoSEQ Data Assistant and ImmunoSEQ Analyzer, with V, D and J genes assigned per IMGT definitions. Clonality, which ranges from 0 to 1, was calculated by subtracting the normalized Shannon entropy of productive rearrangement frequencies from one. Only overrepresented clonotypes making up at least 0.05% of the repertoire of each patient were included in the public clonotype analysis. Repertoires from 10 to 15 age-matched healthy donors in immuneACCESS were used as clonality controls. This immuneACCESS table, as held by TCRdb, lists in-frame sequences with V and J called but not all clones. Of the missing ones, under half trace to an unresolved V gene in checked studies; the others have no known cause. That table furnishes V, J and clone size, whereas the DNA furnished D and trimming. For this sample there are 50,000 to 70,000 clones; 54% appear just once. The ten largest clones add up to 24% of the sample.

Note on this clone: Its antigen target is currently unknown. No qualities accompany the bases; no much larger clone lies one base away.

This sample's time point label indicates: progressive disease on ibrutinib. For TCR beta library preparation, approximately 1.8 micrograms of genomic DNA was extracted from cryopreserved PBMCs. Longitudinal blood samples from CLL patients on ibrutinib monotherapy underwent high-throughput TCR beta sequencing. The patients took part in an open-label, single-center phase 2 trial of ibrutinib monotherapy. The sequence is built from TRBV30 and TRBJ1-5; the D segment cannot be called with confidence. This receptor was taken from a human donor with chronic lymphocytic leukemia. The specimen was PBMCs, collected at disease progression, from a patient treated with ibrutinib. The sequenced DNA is TGTGCCTGGAGTGGAGGAGGGCGCGATGTTCAGCCCCAGCATTTT. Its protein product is CAWSGGGRDVQPQHF.